This T cell receptor (beta chain) was profiled in a study of T-cell memory formation after mild COVID-19. General study results and limits: There were some responding clones in pre-infection memory, which suggested that cross-reactive memory had joined. Contracting clones from day 15 to 85 had balanced CD4/CD8; later expanders favoured CD4+.

TCRdb recomputed calls from the 5' RACE reads with MiXCR, one row per CDR3 protein. The sample includes roughly 240,000 distinct CDR3 sequences, 15% to 19% of them seen just once. Trimming took off 0 bases at V and 3 bases at J, with 9 bases between the two ends. Per the germline V gene, CDR1 is LNHNV and CDR2 is YYDKDF (reference sequence). The CDR3 totals 14 residues. About this clonotype: The antigen is unknown.

The chain couples TRBV15 to TRBJ2-7; D might be TRBD2 (6 bases). The sequence was obtained from an adult woman who had mild COVID-19 (a few samples of this study predate the infection). Cell type and time point are not known. The sample taken for sequencing was PBMCs or a T cell subset sorted from them (not recorded which). The CDR3 DNA is TGTGCCACCAGCAGAGATCGCGGGGACTACGAGCAGTACTTC. Amino acids: CATSRDRGDYEQYF.